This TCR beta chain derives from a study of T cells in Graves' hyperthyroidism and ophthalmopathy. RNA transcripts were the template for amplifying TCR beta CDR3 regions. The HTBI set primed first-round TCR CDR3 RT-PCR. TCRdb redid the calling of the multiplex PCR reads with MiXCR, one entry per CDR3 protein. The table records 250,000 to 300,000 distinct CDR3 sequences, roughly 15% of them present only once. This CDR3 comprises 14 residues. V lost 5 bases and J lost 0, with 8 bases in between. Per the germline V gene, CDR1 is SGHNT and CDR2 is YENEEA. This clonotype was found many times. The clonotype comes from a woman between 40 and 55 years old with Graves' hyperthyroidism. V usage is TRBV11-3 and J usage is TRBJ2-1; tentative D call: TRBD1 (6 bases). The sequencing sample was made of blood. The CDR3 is CASSQDSSYNEQFF. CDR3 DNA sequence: TGTGCCAGCAGCCAGGACAGCTCCTACAATGAGCAGTTCTTC.